A selection of T cell receptor beta chains follows, all from one sample in a study of blood T cell repertoires in COVID-19. The table came from immunoSEQ multiplex PCR; TCRdb's copy has only in-frame clones and leaves some out. The table records about 440,000 clones, less than 95% of them present only once. The sequenced sample was PBMCs or T cells enriched from blood (not recorded which). These receptors came from a man between 18 and 35 years old who had recovered from COVID-19. The CDR3 runs from the conserved cysteine through the conserved F or W. The D gene is left open where the match is weak. For some rows the clone size is stated as once, few or many, or as a class when expanded; others skip it.

clone_size	v_call	d_call	j_call	cdr3_aa	cdr3_nt
-	TRBV3-1/TRBV3-2	TRBD2	TRBJ2-1	CASSQDQGLAGVYNEQFF	TGTGCCAGCAGCCAAGATCAGGGGCTAGCGGGGGTATACAATGAGCAGTTCTTC
-	TRBV19	-	TRBJ1-4	CASSPSSNRVLFF	TGTGCCAGTAGTCCCTCCTCCAACAGGGTACTGTTTTTT
few	TRBV19	-	TRBJ1-4	CASRTDRWDEKLFF	TGTGCCAGTAGGACCGACAGGTGGGATGAAAAACTGTTTTTT
-	TRBV3-1/TRBV3-2	TRBD1	TRBJ1-5	CASSQGITGGASNQPQHF	TGTGCCAGCAGCCAGGGGATTACAGGGGGCGCGAGCAATCAGCCCCAGCATTTT
-	TRBV28	TRBD1	TRBJ1-5	CASSQLQGWGQPQHF	TGTGCCAGCAGTCAACTACAGGGGTGGGGTCAGCCCCAGCATTTT
-	TRBV20-1	-	TRBJ2-7	CSAPLVEQYF	TGCAGTGCCCCACTCGTTGAGCAGTACTTC
-	TRBV5-1	TRBD2	TRBJ2-5	CASSLVTSGEETQYF	TGCGCCAGCAGCTTGGTGACTAGCGGGGAAGAGACCCAGTACTTC
-	TRBV27	TRBD1	TRBJ1-2	CASRNPGQSYGYTF	TGTGCCAGCAGGAACCCGGGACAGAGCTATGGCTACACCTTC
once	TRBV6-1	-	TRBJ1-5	CASSEADFRPQHF	TGTGCCAGCAGTGAAGCCGATTTCAGGCCCCAGCATTTT
once	TRBV28	TRBD1	TRBJ1-5	CASSSGQVSNQPQHF	TGTGCCAGCAGTTCTGGACAGGTGAGCAATCAGCCCCAGCATTTT
-	TRBV2	-	TRBJ1-4	CASSGRQVTNEKLFF	TGTGCCAGCAGCGGAAGACAGGTTACTAATGAAAAACTGTTTTTT
-	TRBV14	TRBD1	TRBJ2-5	CASSLRQGQETQYF	TGTGCCAGCAGCCTACGACAGGGTCAAGAGACCCAGTACTTC
-	TRBV5-1	-	TRBJ2-6	CASSNPGAGANVLTF	TGCGCCAGCAGCAACCCAGGGGCTGGGGCCAACGTCCTGACTTTC